The 10 T cell receptor beta chains reported below all come from one sample, sequenced in a study of blood T cells in healthy people across ages. A second 7 to 11 cycle PCR used barcoded and J-beta primers. TCRdb recomputed calls from the 5' RACE reads with MiXCR, one row per CDR3 protein. The table includes about 560,000 distinct CDR3 sequences, about 27% detected once. This sample also belongs to another study, concerning T cells of mothers and their children.

What was sequenced was blood. The receptors here all came from a boy younger than 10 in good health.

The chain couples TRBV10-3 to TRBJ2-7; D might be TRBD1 (6 bases). With 9 bases removed from V and 0 bases from J, the gap between germline ends came to 15 bases. The CDR3 is made up of 14 amino acids. CDR1 is ENHRY and CDR2 is SYGVKD in the germline V gene. The CDR3 protein is CAIARDKTSYEQYF. CDR3 DNA sequence: TGTGCCATAGCCAGGGACAAGACCTCCTACGAGCAGTACTTC.

A word on this clonotype: At one of its ends the junction is not consistent with the germline gene, which may arise from a read error. This rearrangement joins TRBV7-8 to TRBJ2-5; D may match TRBD1 or TRBD2 (6 bases each). The germline V gene encodes CDR1 SGHVS and CDR2 FQNEAQ. The CDR3 is 14 amino acids. CDR3 residues: CASRRRGPQEIQYF. As DNA, the CDR3 is TGTGCCAGCAGACGACGGGGGCCTCAAGAGATCCAGTACTTC.

This clonotype was detected a few times. J is TRBJ2-5 and V is TRBV12-3 or TRBV12-4, with 11 bases aligning to TRBD2. The J call may be mistaken, given a closer DNA end match to TRBJ2-1. The CDR3 covers 15 residues. CDR3 in DNA: TGTGCCAGCAAAATAGCGGGGGGGCCGAGGGATGAGCAGTTCTTC. Its translation: CASKIAGGPRDEQFF.

This clonotype has only a few counts. This chain joins TRBV13 and TRBJ2-7, with a tentative D call TRBD1 (6 bases). V was cut by 6 bases and J by 6 bases, with 18 bases left in between. The CDR3 spans 14 residues. Germline V gene sequence: CDR1 PRHDT, CDR2 FYEKMQ (reference sequence). The CDR3 sequence: CASSLGLRTAEQYF. CDR3 nucleotides: TGTGCCAGCAGTTTGGGCCTCCGGACAGCCGAGCAGTACTTC.

J is TRBJ1-2 and V is TRBV6-1; TRBD1 might be the D (5 bases). CDR1 is MNHNS, CDR2 SASEGT, per germline. Trimming pared 5 bases from V and 4 bases from J, leaving 11 bases between. This CDR3 is 13 amino acids long. CDR3 in DNA: TGTGCCAGCAGTCCCGAGGGGACCTATGGCTACACCTTC. It encodes CASSPEGTYGYTF.

This clonotype was recorded once. An end of the junction does not agree with germline; a read error may underlie this. The rearrangement uses TRBV5-1 and TRBJ2-2, with D uncertain. The assigned J gene may be wrong: the sequence end matches TRBJ1-4 better. The CDR3 has 13 amino acids. CDR1 SGHRS and CDR2 YFSETQ come from the germline V gene. The DNA of the CDR3 is TGCGCCGGCAGCCTGGCCCTCGGCGAAAAACTGTTTTTT. Amino acid sequence: CAGSLALGEKLFF.

V is TRBV20-1 and J is TRBJ2-5; D unresolved. Germline lookup yields CDR1 DFQATT and CDR2 SNEGSKA (reference sequence). V was trimmed by 5 bases and J by 6 bases, leaving 10 bases between them. The CDR3 length is 11 residues. In DNA, the CDR3 is TGCAGTGCTCCTCGATTACAGACCCAGTACTTC. This gives the protein CSAPRLQTQYF.

This clonotype has only a few counts. V and J are TRBV4-3 and TRBJ2-3; 9 nucleotides line up with TRBD1. CDR1 is LGHNA and CDR2 is YSLEER in the germline V gene. V shed 1 base, J shed 5 bases, and the junction held 7 bases outside the gene matches. The CDR3 has 16 residues. This CDR3 reads CASSQALDRGLDTQYF. Written as DNA, the CDR3 is TGCGCCAGCAGCCAAGCCCTGGACAGGGGTTTAGATACGCAGTATTTT.

This clonotype was picked up one time. This chain connects TRBV20-1 to TRBJ1-2, with a tentative D call TRBD1 (5 bases). The CDR3 spans 14 residues. Trimming took off 0 bases at V and 4 bases at J, with 12 bases between the two ends. Germline-derived CDR1 and CDR2 are DFQATT and SNEGSKA (reference sequence). As DNA, the CDR3 is TGCAGTGCTAGAGATGGCAGGGCCCGCTATGGCTACACCTTC. Translation: CSARDGRARYGYTF.

This clonotype was recorded a few times. The J gene is TRBJ2-5, the V gene TRBV7-6; 10 bases agree with TRBD2. The CDR3 runs to 16 residues. V was pared by 1 base and J by 1 base, with 3 bases of the junction left unmatched. Germline assignment: CDR1 SGHVS and CDR2 FNYEAQ. CDR3 sequence reads: CASSLVLAGAQETQYF. The CDR3 DNA reads TGTGCCAGCAGCTTAGTTCTAGCGGGGGCCCAAGAGACCCAGTACTTC.